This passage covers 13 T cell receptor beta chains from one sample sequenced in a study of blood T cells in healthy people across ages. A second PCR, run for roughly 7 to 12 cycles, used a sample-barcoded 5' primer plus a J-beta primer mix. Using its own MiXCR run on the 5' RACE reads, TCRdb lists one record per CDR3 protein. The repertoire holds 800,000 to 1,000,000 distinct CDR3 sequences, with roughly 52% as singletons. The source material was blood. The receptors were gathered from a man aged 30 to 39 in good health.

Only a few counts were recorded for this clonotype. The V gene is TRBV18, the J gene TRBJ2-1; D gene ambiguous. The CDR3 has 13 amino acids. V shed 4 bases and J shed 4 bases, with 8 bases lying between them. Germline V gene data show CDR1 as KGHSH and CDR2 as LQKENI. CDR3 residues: CASSQEIYNEQFF. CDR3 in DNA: TGTGCCAGCTCACAAGAGATTTACAATGAGCAGTTCTTC.

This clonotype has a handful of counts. The CDR3, as DNA: TGTGCCAGCAGTTACGGGGCATATGGCTCCTACAATGAGCAGTTCTTC. Residues: CASSYGAYGSYNEQFF. The chain is built from TRBV6-2 or TRBV6-3 and TRBJ2-1; D is perhaps TRBD1 (5 bases). Germline V gene data show CDR1 as MNHEY and CDR2 as SVGEGT. This CDR3 has 16 amino acids. V was clipped by 2 bases and J by 0 bases, with 11 bases between them.

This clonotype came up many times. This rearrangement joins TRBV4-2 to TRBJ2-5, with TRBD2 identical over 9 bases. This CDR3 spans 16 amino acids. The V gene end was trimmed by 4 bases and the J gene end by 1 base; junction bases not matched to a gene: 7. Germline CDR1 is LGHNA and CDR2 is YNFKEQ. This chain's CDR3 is CASSPYSGGFQETQYF. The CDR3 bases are TGTGCCAGCAGCCCTTATAGCGGGGGTTTCCAAGAGACCCAGTACTTC.

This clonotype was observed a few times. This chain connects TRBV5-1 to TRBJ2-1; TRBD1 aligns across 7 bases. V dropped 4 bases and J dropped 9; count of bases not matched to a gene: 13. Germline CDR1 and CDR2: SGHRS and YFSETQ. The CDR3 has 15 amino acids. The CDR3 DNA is TGCGCCAGCAGCGATTGGGACAGTACCTTGGGTGAGCAGTTCTTC. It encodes CASSDWDSTLGEQFF.

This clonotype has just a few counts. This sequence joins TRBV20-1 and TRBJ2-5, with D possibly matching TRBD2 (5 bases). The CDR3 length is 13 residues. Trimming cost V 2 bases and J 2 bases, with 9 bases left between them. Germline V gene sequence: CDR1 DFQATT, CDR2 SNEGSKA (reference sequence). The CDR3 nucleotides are TGCAGTGCTAGAAGAGGCGGGCAAGAGACCCAGTACTTC. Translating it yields CSARRGGQETQYF.

CDR3 loop: CASIRDSATNEKLFF. DNA for the CDR3: TGTGCCAGCATCCGGGACAGTGCAACTAATGAAAAACTGTTTTTT. The genes are TRBV2 and TRBJ1-4, with 7 bases lining up with TRBD1. V trimming: 7 bases; J trimming: 0 bases; junction bases outside the gene matches: 5. Germline CDR1 reads SNHLY; CDR2 reads FYNNEI. The length of the CDR3 is 15 residues.

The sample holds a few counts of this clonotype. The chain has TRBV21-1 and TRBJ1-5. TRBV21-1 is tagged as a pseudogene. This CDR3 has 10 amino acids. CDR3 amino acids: CASSGRPQHF. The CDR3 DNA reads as TGTGCCAGCAGCGGACGGCCCCAGCATTTT.

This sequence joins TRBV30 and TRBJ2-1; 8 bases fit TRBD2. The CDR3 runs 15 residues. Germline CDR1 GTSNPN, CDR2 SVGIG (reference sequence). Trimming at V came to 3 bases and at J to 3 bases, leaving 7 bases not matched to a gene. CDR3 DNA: TGTGCCTGGAGCCGGAGAAGCGGGGGCTACAATGAGCAGTTCTTC. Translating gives CAWSRRSGGYNEQFF.

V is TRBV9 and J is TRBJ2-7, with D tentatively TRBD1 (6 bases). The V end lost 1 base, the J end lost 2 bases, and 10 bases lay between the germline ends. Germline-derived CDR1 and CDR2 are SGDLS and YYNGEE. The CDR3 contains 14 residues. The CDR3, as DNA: TGTGCCAGCAGCGTATCAGGGGACGCCTACGAGCAGTACTTC. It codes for CASSVSGDAYEQYF.

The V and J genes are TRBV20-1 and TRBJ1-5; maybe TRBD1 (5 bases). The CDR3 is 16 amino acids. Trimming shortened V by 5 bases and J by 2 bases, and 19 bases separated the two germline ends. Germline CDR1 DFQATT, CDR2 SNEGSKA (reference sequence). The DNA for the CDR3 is TGCAGTGCTTCGGTCCCTTCGGGGGGACGCAATCAGCCCCAGCATTTT. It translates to CSASVPSGGRNQPQHF.

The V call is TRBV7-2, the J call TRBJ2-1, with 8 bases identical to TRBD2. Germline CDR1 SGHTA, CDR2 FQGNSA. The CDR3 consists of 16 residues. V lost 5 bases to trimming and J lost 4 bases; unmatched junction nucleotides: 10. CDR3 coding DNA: TGTGCCAGCAGCCCACATAGCGGGGTTAAATACAATGAGCAGTTCTTC. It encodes CASSPHSGVKYNEQFF.

The CDR3 reads CASSQDRASGGQETQYF. CDR3 DNA: TGCGCCAGCAGCCAAGATCGGGCTAGCGGGGGACAAGAGACCCAGTACTTC. The chain is built from TRBV4-3 and TRBJ2-5, with TRBD2 matching 10 bases. CDR1 and CDR2 (germline): LGHNA, YSLEER. The V and J ends lost 0 bases and 2 bases, in that order; junction bases with no gene match: 6. The CDR3 is made up of 17 amino acids.

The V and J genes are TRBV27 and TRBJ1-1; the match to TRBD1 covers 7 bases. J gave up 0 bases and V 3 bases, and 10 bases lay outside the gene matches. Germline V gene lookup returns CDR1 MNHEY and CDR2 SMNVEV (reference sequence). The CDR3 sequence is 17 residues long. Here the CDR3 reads CASSFRVDRALNTEAFF. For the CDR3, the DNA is TGTGCCAGCAGTTTCAGGGTCGACAGGGCGTTGAACACTGAAGCTTTCTTT.